This T cell receptor beta chain stems from a study of shared clonotypes between healthy human individuals. Study at large: Donor ages ranged 18 to 49 years: a couple of women, a few men.

In its sample, this clone was seen once. Germline V gene sequence: CDR1 MNHEY, CDR2 SVGAGI. V dropped 6 bases and J dropped 1 base, with 15 bases sitting between them. The CDR3 extends over 15 amino acids. Replicate PCRs were loaded with approximately 300 ng DNA from unsorted PBMC, around 28,000 T cell genomes. Ten immunoSEQ deep assay plates were used by the authors to sequence unsorted PBMC DNA. The data were produced by immunoSEQ multiplex PCR, yet TCRdb's version contains in-frame clones alone and is incomplete. The data show about 490,000 clones, 70% to 85% seen once. Extraction of genomic DNA in unsorted samples used approximately 100 million PBMCs.

The chain couples TRBV6-5 to TRBJ2-5; D gene uncertain. Material: PBMCs. The origin of this receptor is a woman aged 40 to 49 in good health. Some clones in this sample may be carry-over from other donors' samples. This CDR3 is CASSSPGSLQETQYF. CDR3 in DNA: TGTGCCAGCAGCAGCCCAGGATCCCTCCAAGAGACCCAGTACTTC.